The 21 T cell receptor beta chains reported below all come from one sample, sequenced in a study of T-cell memory formation after mild COVID-19. TCRdb passed the 5' RACE reads through MiXCR, listing each CDR3 protein once. The sample consists of more than 300,000 distinct CDR3 sequences, around a fifth of them appearing once. Sequencing was performed on PBMCs or a T cell subset sorted from them (not recorded which). The receptor set was obtained from a young man who had mild COVID-19 (a few samples of this study predate the infection). Cell type and time point are not known.

The chain combines TRBV6-6 with TRBJ1-1; the D gene is possibly TRBD1 (5 bases). Trimming removed 4 bases at V and 4 bases at J, with 13 bases between. Germline V gives CDR1 MNHNY, CDR2 SVGAGI (reference sequence). The CDR3 extends over 14 amino acids. The CDR3: CASSFLQGPTEAFF. Here the CDR3 DNA reads TGTGCCAGCAGTTTTTTGCAGGGACCCACTGAAGCTTTCTTT.

This clonotype was counted a few times. V gene TRBV9 combines with J gene TRBJ1-6; D is ambiguous. Germline CDR1 and CDR2: SGDLS and YYNGEE. V was pared by 7 bases and J by 9 bases, with 17 bases between. The CDR3 is 14 residues long. The CDR3 sequence: CASGPGLGGSPLHF. The CDR3 nucleotides read TGTGCCAGCGGACCGGGCCTCGGCGGTTCACCCCTCCACTTT.

This clonotype was counted only a few times. The J gene is TRBJ2-2, the V gene TRBV4-1; maybe TRBD1 (6 bases). Germline CDR1 MGHRA, CDR2 YSYEKL. This CDR3 region has 14 residues. V shed 4 bases and J shed 6 bases, with 12 bases lying between them. The CDR3 is CASSRARGSGELFF. For the CDR3, the DNA is TGCGCCAGCAGCCGAGCAAGGGGGTCCGGGGAGCTGTTTTTT.

The chain couples TRBV5-1 to TRBJ2-3, with a tentative D call TRBD2 (6 bases). The CDR3 extends over 14 amino acids. The V end was cut by 7 bases, the J end by 5 bases, with 17 bases between. The germline V gene has CDR1 SGHRS and CDR2 YFSETQ. As DNA, the CDR3 is TGCGCCAGCGGCCCAGGAGGGGAGGAAGATACGCAGTATTTT. Translating it yields CASGPGGEEDTQYF.

The V gene is TRBV24-1, the J gene TRBJ2-3; D not resolved. Per the germline V gene, CDR1 is KGHDR and CDR2 is SFDVKD. The CDR3 contains 14 residues. V lost 2 bases and J 0 bases, leaving 5 bases between the germline ends. This chain's CDR3 is CATSDYTSTDTQYF. Here the CDR3 DNA reads TGTGCCACCAGTGATTACACTAGCACAGATACGCAGTATTTT.

This clonotype was counted between two and nine times. The chain carries TRBV5-1 and TRBJ1-6; D gene unclear. Trimming left V 0 bases short and J 3 bases short, with 10 bases between. CDR3 length: 16 amino acids. The germline gives CDR1 SGHRS, CDR2 YFSETQ. CDR3 nucleotides: TGCGCCAGCAGCTTGGCCAGTAGTAGCTATAATTCACCCCTCCACTTT. Its protein product is CASSLASSSYNSPLHF.

This sequence joins TRBV28 and TRBJ1-6, with no clear D. CDR1 and CDR2 (germline): MDHEN, SYDVKM. V was clipped by 7 bases and J by 2 bases, with 15 bases between them. The CDR3 totals 16 residues. The DNA for the CDR3 is TGTGCCAGCACCACACCCAGCGGGACCTATAATTCACCCCTCCACTTT. Translating gives CASTTPSGTYNSPLHF.

The sample holds a few counts of this clonotype. The CDR3 DNA follows: TGTGCCTGGACGGAGGGCGCGGGCAATCAGCCCCAGCATTTT. Residues: CAWTEGAGNQPQHF. This sequence joins TRBV30 and TRBJ1-5, with D unresolved. The germline V gene has CDR1 GTSNPN and CDR2 SVGIG (reference sequence). CDR3 length: 14 residues. V was shortened by 4 bases and J by 2 bases, with 12 bases between the two germline ends. The entire variable domain, with the rest obtained from reference TRBV30 and TRBJ1-5, is as follows: SQTIHQWPATLVQPVGSPLSLECTVEGTSNPNLYWYRQAAGRGLQLLFYSVGIGQISSEVPQNLSASRPQDRQFILSSKKLLLSDSGFYLCAWTEGAGNQPQHFGDGTRLSIL.

The chain is built from TRBV5-1 and TRBJ1-1; 7 nucleotides match TRBD1. In germline, CDR1 is SGHRS, CDR2 YFSETQ. The V gene end was trimmed by 6 bases and the J gene end by 2 bases; junction bases not matched to a gene: 4. CDR3 size: 13 residues. CDR3 DNA sequence: TGCGCCAGCAAGCGGGACAGCAACACTGAAGCTTTCTTT. Amino acid sequence: CASKRDSNTEAFF.

The V and J genes are TRBV11-2 and TRBJ2-4; D assignment may be TRBD1 or TRBD2 (5 bases each). The length of the CDR3 is 16 residues. Germline CDR1 and CDR2: SGHAT and FQNNGV. V shed 0 bases and J shed 5 bases, with 14 bases lying between them. This chain's CDR3 is CASSLDRRGDQNIQYF. CDR3 sequence (DNA): TGTGCCAGCAGCTTAGATAGGAGAGGGGACCAAAACATTCAGTACTTC.

This clonotype was counted a few times. The rearrangement joins TRBV4-3 to TRBJ1-3, with no clear D. Trimming pared 1 base from V and 0 bases from J, leaving 13 bases between. The CDR3 sequence is 17 residues long. Germline V CDR1 and CDR2: LGHNA, YSLEER. The CDR3 region has the DNA TGCGCCAGCAGCCAAGTTAAGTTCAGCGGCTCTGGAAACACCATATATTTT. This translates into CASSQVKFSGSGNTIYF.

This clonotype was observed at least ten times. The chain is built from TRBV5-1 and TRBJ1-2; possibly TRBD1 for D (6 bases). V lost 3 bases to trimming and J lost 2 bases, with 8 bases between them. This CDR3 comprises 13 residues. In germline, CDR1 is SGHRS, CDR2 YFSETQ. The CDR3: CASSSTGNYGYTF. The CDR3 nucleotides read TGCGCCAGCAGCTCAACAGGGAACTATGGCTACACCTTC.

This clonotype was seen a few times. CDR3: CASSPQVGGAYEQYF. The CDR3 DNA reads as TGTGCCAGCAGTCCTCAGGTGGGGGGGGCCTACGAGCAGTACTTC. The rearrangement joins TRBV6-5 to TRBJ2-7, with 7 nucleotides matching TRBD2. The J segment lost 2 bases and the V segment lost 5 bases, leaving 9 bases of the junction unmatched. Germline assignment: CDR1 MNHEY and CDR2 SVGAGI. This CDR3 is 15 amino acids long.

Turning to this clonotype: A much larger clone lies a single base off, so this may be a read error. The CDR3 region is CASSTETQYF. CDR3 DNA: TGTGCCAGCAGTACAGAGACCCAGTACTTC. The gene calls are TRBV28 and TRBJ2-5; the D is unclear. The CDR3 loop spans 10 amino acids. CDR1 MDHEN and CDR2 SYDVKM come from the germline V gene. Trimming cost V 5 bases and J 4 bases, with 2 bases left between them.

This rearrangement joins TRBV7-3 to TRBJ2-2, with 8 nucleotides matching TRBD1. This CDR3 contains 16 residues. The V segment lost 4 bases and the J segment 6 bases; nucleotides outside the gene matches: 10. CDR1 is SGHTA and CDR2 is FQGTGA in the germline V gene. In nucleotides, the CDR3 is TGTGCCAGCAGCTCCCGGACAGGGTATGCCTCCGGGGAGCTGTTTTTT. Translated: CASSSRTGYASGELFF.

This clonotype showed up just a few times. V and J are TRBV10-3 and TRBJ1-1; the match to TRBD1 covers 7 bases. With 6 bases clipped from V and 0 bases from J, the junction kept 4 bases outside the gene matches. The CDR3 runs 14 residues. Per germline, CDR1 ENHRY and CDR2 SYGVKD. CDR3: CAIRDRTLNTEAFF. The CDR3 DNA sequence: TGTGCCATCAGGGACAGGACATTGAACACTGAAGCTTTCTTT.

This clonotype was seen more than once but under ten times. The chain recombines TRBV5-1 with TRBJ2-5, with a possible D match to TRBD2 (6 bases). This CDR3 has 14 residues. Germline V CDR1 and CDR2: SGHRS, YFSETQ. V was cut by 7 bases and J by 5 bases, with 18 bases left in between. CDR3 amino acids: CASRDSLYRETQYF. The DNA for the CDR3 is TGCGCCAGCCGGGACTCCTTGTACCGGGAGACCCAGTACTTC.

This rearrangement joins TRBV11-2 to TRBJ2-3; D ambiguous. Germline V gives CDR1 SGHAT, CDR2 FQNNGV. The CDR3 contains 15 residues. V was pared by 0 bases and J by 2 bases, with 9 bases between. CDR3 loop: CASSLEADITDTQYF. The CDR3 DNA is TGTGCCAGCAGCTTAGAAGCAGATATCACAGATACGCAGTATTTT.

The chain is built from TRBV4-3 and TRBJ2-2; D is ambiguous. Trimming removed 4 bases at V and 1 base at J, with 10 bases between. Germline V gene data show CDR1 as LGHNA and CDR2 as YSLEER. This CDR3 is built from 15 residues. CDR3 in DNA: TGCGCCAGCAGCCGGAACTTGATGAACACCGGGGAGCTGTTTTTT. Translation: CASSRNLMNTGELFF.

The chain links TRBV7-8 to TRBJ2-1, with D possibly called TRBD1 or TRBD2 (7 bases each). Trimming stripped 4 bases from V and 6 bases from J, with 16 bases between. Germline V gene sequence: CDR1 SGHVS, CDR2 FQNEAQ. The CDR3 extends over 15 amino acids. The chain's CDR3 is CASSSHRGGGNEQFF. The CDR3, as DNA: TGTGCCAGCAGCTCACACAGGGGAGGGGGCAATGAGCAGTTCTTC.

V usage is TRBV20-1 and J usage is TRBJ1-2; D gene unclear. The CDR3 consists of 12 residues. V shed 1 base and J shed 6 bases, with 9 bases lying between them. Germline lookup yields CDR1 DFQATT and CDR2 SNEGSKA (reference sequence). The CDR3 bases are TGCAGTGCTAGAGGTCGAGTTAATGGCTACACCTTC. Translation gives CSARGRVNGYTF.